This T cell receptor (beta chain) was retrieved from a study of blood T cell repertoires in COVID-19. About the study: The samples span acute and convalescent COVID-19 from the United States, Italy and Spain. PBMCs, B-cell-depleted T cells, or T cells provided the cDNA or gDNA that made up the material.

In the original workflow: Researchers report that nucleated cell counts were estimated from reference gene primer amplification. Produced via immunoSEQ multiplex PCR; TCRdb's table is partial and in-frame only. V and J calls and clone size come straight from that table; D and trimming were deduced from the DNA. The sample lists more than 120,000 clones; approximately 80% were seen once. Germline V CDR1 and CDR2: GTSNPN, SVGIG (reference sequence). This CDR3 contains 18 residues. V was pared by 0 bases and J by 0 bases, with 10 bases of the junction left unmatched. The chain links TRBV30 to TRBJ2-2, with 7 positions matching TRBD1. The clonotype was recovered from a human donor in a cohort sampled during active COVID-19. Sequenced input: peripheral blood. The CDR3 DNA follows: TGTGCCTGGAGTGTACGGGGACAGAGACCCGCGAACACCGGGGAGCTGTTTTTT. Protein: CAWSVRGQRPANTGELFF.